This T cell receptor beta chain was recorded in a study of CD8 T cells in ankylosing spondylitis. General observations from the study: In synovial fluid and blood from reactive arthritis, some motif variants were previously reported. Clones linked with disease were CD8+ and fairly uncommon in the peripheral blood. Reportedly, significant enrichment of disease-linked clones occurred in matched ankylosing spondylitis synovial fluid. Characteristic, it appeared, of ankylosing spondylitis blood was a TCR beta motif of eight highly homologous variants.

Ten or more counts support this clonotype. Its antigen remains unidentified. This CDR3 contains 18 residues. After removal of 8 bases from V and 4 bases from J, the junction contained 16 bases not matched to a gene. In germline, CDR1 is MNHNS, CDR2 SASEGT. A quantitative 5'-RACE method, one with molecular barcodes, was used to make TCR beta libraries. TCRdb called the 5' RACE reads again in MiXCR, with one record for every CDR3 protein. Of around 490,000 distinct CDR3 sequences in the sample, under 5.5% are singletons; the top ten hold around 3.5%. The sample comprised blood, either unsorted or a sorted T cell fraction (not recorded which). The chain has TRBV6-1 and TRBJ2-6; 8 bases line up with TRBD2. The TCR was taken from a male donor with ankylosing spondylitis. The CDR3 DNA is TGTGCCAGCGCCGGCGGGGGGCAATTAGGGTTAGGGGCCAACGTCCTGACTTTC. Protein product: CASAGGGQLGLGANVLTF.